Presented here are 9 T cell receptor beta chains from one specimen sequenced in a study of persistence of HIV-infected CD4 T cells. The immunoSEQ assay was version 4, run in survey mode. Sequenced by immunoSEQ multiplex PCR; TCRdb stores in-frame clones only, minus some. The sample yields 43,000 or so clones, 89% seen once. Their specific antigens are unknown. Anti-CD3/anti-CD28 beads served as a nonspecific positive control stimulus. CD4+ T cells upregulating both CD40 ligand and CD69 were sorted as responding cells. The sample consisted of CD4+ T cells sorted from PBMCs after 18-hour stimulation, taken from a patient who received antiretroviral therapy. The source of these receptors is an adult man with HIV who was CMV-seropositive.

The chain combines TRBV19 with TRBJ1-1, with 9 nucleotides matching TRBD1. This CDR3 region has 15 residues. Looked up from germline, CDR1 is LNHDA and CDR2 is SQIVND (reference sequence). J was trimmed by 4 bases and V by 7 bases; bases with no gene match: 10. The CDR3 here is CASTYSGTGSTEAFF. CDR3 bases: TGTGCCAGTACCTACTCCGGGACAGGGAGCACTGAAGCTTTCTTT.

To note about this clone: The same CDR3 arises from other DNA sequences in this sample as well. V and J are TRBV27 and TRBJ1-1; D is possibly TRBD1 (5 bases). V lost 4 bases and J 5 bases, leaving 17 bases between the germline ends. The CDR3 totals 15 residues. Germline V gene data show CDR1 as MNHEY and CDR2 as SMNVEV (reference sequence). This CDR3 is CASSSLTAVGTEAFF. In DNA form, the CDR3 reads TGTGCCAGCAGTTCCCTGACAGCGGTCGGAACTGAAGCTTTCTTT.

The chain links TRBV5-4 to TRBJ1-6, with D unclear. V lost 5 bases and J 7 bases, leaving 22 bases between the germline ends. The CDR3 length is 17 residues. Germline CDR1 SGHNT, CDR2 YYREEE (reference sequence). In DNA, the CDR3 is TGTGCCAGCAGACCCGGAGGCGAGGGAGTGGGGAATTCACCCCTCCACTTT. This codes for CASRPGGEGVGNSPLHF. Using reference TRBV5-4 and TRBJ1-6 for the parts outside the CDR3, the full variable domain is ETGVTQSPTHLIKTRGQQVTLRCSSQSGHNTVSWYQQALGQGPQFIFQYYREEENGRGNFPPRFSGLQFPNYSSELNVNALELDDSALYLCASRPGGEGVGNSPLHFGNGTRLTVT.

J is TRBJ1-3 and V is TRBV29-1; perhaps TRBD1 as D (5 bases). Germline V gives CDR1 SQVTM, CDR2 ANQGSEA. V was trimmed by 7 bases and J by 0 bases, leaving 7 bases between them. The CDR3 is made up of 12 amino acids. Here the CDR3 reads CSGQYSGNTIYF. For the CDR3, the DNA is TGCAGCGGACAGTACTCTGGAAACACCATATATTTT. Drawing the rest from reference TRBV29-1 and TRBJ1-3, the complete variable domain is SAVISQKPSRDICQRGTSLTIQCQVDSQVTMMFWYRQQPGQSLTLIATANQGSEATYESGFVIDKFPISRPNLTFSTLTVSNMSPEDSSIYLCSGQYSGNTIYFGEGSWLTVV.

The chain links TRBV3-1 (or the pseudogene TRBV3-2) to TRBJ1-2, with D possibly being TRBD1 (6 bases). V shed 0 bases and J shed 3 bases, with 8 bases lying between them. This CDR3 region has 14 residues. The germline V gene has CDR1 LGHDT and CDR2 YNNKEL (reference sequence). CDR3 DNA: TGTGCCAGCAGCCAAGAAAACAGGGACTATGGCTACACCTTC. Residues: CASSQENRDYGYTF.

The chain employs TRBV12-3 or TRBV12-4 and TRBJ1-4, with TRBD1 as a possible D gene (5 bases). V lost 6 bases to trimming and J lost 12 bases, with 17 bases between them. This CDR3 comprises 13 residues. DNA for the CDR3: TGTGCCAGCAGCCCAACGGGGGGGGACCAACTGTTTTTT. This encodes CASSPTGGDQLFF.

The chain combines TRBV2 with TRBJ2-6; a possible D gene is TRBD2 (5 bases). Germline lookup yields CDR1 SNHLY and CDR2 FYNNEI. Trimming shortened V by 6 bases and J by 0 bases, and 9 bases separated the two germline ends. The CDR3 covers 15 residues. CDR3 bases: TGTGCCAGCAGACTGGGAGCCTCTGGGGCCAACGTCCTGACTTTC. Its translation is CASRLGASGANVLTF.

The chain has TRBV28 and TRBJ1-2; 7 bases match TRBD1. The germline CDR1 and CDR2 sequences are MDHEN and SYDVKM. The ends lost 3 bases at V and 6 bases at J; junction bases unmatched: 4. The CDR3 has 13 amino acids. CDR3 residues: CASSLGGGNGYTF. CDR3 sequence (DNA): TGTGCCAGCAGTTTGGGAGGGGGCAATGGCTACACCTTC.

CDR3 sequence: CASSRYRTGENEQYF. The CDR3 nucleotides read TGTGCCAGCAGTCGGTACCGGACAGGGGAGAACGAGCAGTACTTC. This rearrangement joins TRBV3-1 (or the pseudogene TRBV3-2) to TRBJ2-7, with TRBD1 matching over 9 bases. This CDR3 has 15 amino acids. The J segment lost 5 bases and the V segment lost 6 bases, leaving 11 bases of the junction unmatched. Germline loops: CDR1 LGHDT, CDR2 YNNKEL (reference sequence).